This TCR beta chain derives from a study of early T cells in non-severe SARS-CoV-2 infection (dated by TCRdb to about 2021). Context from the whole study: Because TCR sequencing was done on bulk RNA from unsorted whole blood, the alpha and beta chains could not be paired.

With respect to this clonotype: Its antigen is still unknown. The input lacks base qualities; no much larger clone sits a single base away.

A case-control design nested within a healthcare worker cohort in London, UK, was used, with weekly nasopharyngeal swab PCR tests and blood sampling performed. Healthcare workers were recruited between 23 and 31 March 2020, during the week of the UK lockdown, and were followed weekly for up to roughly 15 weeks. From a lookup of the germline V gene, CDR1 and CDR2 are SNHLY and FYNNEI. The CDR3 measures 12 amino acids from cysteine to phenylalanine. The kept DNA is CDR3 alone, 36 bases in frame from the first base. The V end loses 3 bases and the J end loses 7 bases, and a stretch of 8 bases separates them. The paper's findings and limits, for the study overall: Matching against VDJdb was skewed toward anti-spike CD8 responses, likely underestimated virus-specific expansions, and missed private and CD4 specificities.

The library was built by means of 5' RACE. Sequenced on a NextSeq 500. The TCR library protocol attached unique molecular identifiers to individual cDNA molecules to correct for sequencing error and PCR bias. Sequencing covered both TCR alpha and beta chains, and within each sample the abundances of alpha and beta sequences were tightly co-correlated. As for how the authors treated the data: Decombinator V4 was used to perform V gene, J gene and CDR3 annotation of TCR sequences. TCRs were defined as expanded if a significant change between any two time points was detected under a Poisson model with p below 0.0001. TCR abundances were normalised to the total number of TCRs sequenced per sample and were expressed as counts per million. TRAV1-2 paired with TRAJ12, TRAJ20 or TRAJ33 defined MAIT TCRs, while TRAV10 paired with TRAJ18 defined iNKT TCRs. VDJdb, accessed 1 November 2021, was searched for CMV, EBV and SARS-CoV-2 annotated TCRs, excluding TCRs annotated for multiple antigens. TCRdb reprocessed the public reads (quality trimming at Q25 with fastp, clone calling with MiXCR) and kept in-frame beta chains. Rows merge per CDR3 protein into single entries with the most common DNA and genes. The V and J calls reflect TCRdb's pipeline rather than the authors' work. A total of tens of thousands of distinct CDR3 sequences appear in this sample, approximately 12% of them only once. The leading ten clones occupy roughly 4.3% of the sample.

The sequence joins TRBV2 to TRBJ2-3; a confident D gene designation cannot be given. What was sequenced was whole blood. The receptor was isolated from an adult who was a healthcare worker with PCR-confirmed SARS-CoV-2 infection or an uninfected control (not recorded which). The nucleotide sequence reads as follows: TGTGCCAGCAGTGATCAGATCAATACGCAGTATTTT. This is translated as CASSDQINTQYF.